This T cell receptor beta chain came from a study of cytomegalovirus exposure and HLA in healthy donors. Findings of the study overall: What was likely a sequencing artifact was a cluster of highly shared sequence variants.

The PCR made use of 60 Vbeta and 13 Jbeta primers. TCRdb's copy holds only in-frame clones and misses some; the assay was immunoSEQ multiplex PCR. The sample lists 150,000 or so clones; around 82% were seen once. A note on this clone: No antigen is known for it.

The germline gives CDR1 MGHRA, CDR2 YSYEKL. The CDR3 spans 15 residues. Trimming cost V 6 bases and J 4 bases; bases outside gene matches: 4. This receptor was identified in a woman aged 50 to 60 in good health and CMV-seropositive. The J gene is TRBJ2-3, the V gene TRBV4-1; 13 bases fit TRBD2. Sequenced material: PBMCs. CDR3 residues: CASSVLAGGPDTQYF. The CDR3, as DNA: TGCGCCAGCAGTGTACTAGCGGGGGGGCCAGATACGCAGTATTTT.